What follows is one T cell receptor beta chain and its context. Its antigen is not identified. The data derive from a study of vaccination effects on CD4 cells after COVID-19. Study overall: Vaccination followed sampling of two convalescent patients by 16 days and one week respectively.

This CDR3 has 18 residues. V lost 0 bases to trimming and J lost 5 bases; unmatched junction nucleotides: 7. From germline, CDR1 is SGHRS and CDR2 YFSETQ. ViraFEST used viral peptide pools to expand antigen-specific CD4+ T cells before sequencing. Scientists isolated CD4+ T cells after a roughly ten-day culture period ended. Infection with SARS-CoV-2 occurred in the person between March and December 2020, and PCR confirmed it. Produced via immunoSEQ multiplex PCR; TCRdb's table is partial and in-frame only. The sample includes approximately 37,000 clones, over 60% of them seen just once. The specimen was CD4+ T cells from PBMCs cultured with a peptide pool, collected before COVID-19 vaccination. This receptor was obtained from a human donor who had a prior SARS-CoV-2 infection. The chain recombines TRBV5-1 with TRBJ2-3, with TRBD2 matching 15 bases. As DNA, the CDR3 is TGCGCCAGCAGCTTGGGTGGGACTAGCGGGGGGTTGGTAGATACGCAGTATTTT. Protein: CASSLGGTSGGLVDTQYF.